This T cell receptor beta chain was recorded in a study of T cells in Graves' hyperthyroidism and ophthalmopathy. Notes on the study in general: The model predicted ophthalmopathy a median around 6 months before onset.

The ends lost 3 bases at V and 9 bases at J; junction bases unmatched: 11. The CDR3 totals 14 residues. Germline V gene lookup returns CDR1 DFQATT and CDR2 SNEGSKA (reference sequence). Amplified regions were TCR beta CDR3 sequences from RNA transcripts. When the TCR CDR3 underwent first-round RT-PCR, the HTBI primer set was used. TCRdb re-called the multiplex PCR reads with MiXCR, one entry per CDR3 protein. Of about 840,000 distinct CDR3 sequences detected, 38% appear once; the ten largest clones hold 7% to 10%. The hyperthyroidism patients had all been newly diagnosed, and their disease duration was under 2 months. Their ages ranged from 18 to 65 years. Around 9.8 ml fresh peripheral blood yielded the PBMCs. Of note for this clonotype: Its antigen remains unknown.

The chain joins TRBV20-1 to TRBJ2-5; 9 nucleotides agree with TRBD2. Specimen: blood. The sequence came from a young man with Graves' hyperthyroidism. The CDR3 reads CSASPGLAGVAQYF. CDR3 DNA sequence: TGCAGTGCTAGTCCGGGACTAGCTGGGGTGGCCCAGTACTTC.